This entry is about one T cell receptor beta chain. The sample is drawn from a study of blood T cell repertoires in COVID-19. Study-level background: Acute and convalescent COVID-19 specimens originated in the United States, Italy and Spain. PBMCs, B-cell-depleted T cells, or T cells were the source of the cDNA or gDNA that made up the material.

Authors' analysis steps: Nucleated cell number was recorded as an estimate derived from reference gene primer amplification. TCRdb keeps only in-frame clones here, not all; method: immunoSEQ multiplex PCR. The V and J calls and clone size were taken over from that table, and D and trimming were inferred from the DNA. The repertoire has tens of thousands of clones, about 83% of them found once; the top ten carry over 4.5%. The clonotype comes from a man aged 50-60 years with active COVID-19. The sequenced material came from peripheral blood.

The CDR3 loop is CASSNCPGGSNQPQHF. The CDR3 DNA follows: TGTGCCAGCAGCAACTGCCCAGGGGGTAGCAATCAGCCCCAGCATTTT. This chain connects TRBV21-1 to TRBJ1-5; the tabulated D call, TRBD1, remains unverified against the DNA. TRBV21-1 is described as a pseudogene. The CDR3 runs 16 residues.